These T cell receptor beta chains were read from a single sample in a study of shared clonotypes between healthy human individuals. TCRdb's table, derived via immunoSEQ multiplex PCR, lists solely in-frame clones and lacks some. Found here are around 2,000,000 clones, about 95% of them singletons; the top ten hold roughly 0.13%. The sequenced material came from naive CD4+ T cells sorted from blood. These receptors were collected from a man aged 18 to 30 in good health. CDR3s include the opening cysteine and the closing phenylalanine or tryptophan. A D gene is named only where the DNA matches it firmly. Only some rows state a clone size, as once, few, many or a class for expanded clones.

TRBJ2-1 | NA | TRBV5-6 | NA | CASSLNYRGSYNEQFF
TRBJ2-7 | NA | TRBV2 | NA | CASHRRLLYEQYF
TRBJ2-4 | NA | TRBV11-2 | NA | CASSSPTKNIQYF
TRBJ1-2 | once | TRBV2 | NA | CASRLGYFDYGYTF
TRBJ1-4 | NA | TRBV18 | NA | CASSPLAATNEKLFF
TRBJ2-1 | NA | TRBV5-1 | NA | CASSLVQAEQFF
TRBJ2-1 | NA | TRBV7-2 | NA | CASSLEAGRNEQFF
TRBJ2-2 | once | TRBV7-7 | TRBD1 | CASSLLGTGTGELFF
TRBJ2-3 | NA | TRBV5-1 | NA | CASSLGDRTDTRYF
TRBJ2-3 | NA | TRBV11-2 | TRBD2 | CASSLEIDSGGVTSTDTQYF
TRBJ1-3 | NA | TRBV7-2 | NA | CASSLVTIGKKGNTIYF
TRBJ1-5 | NA | TRBV6-1 | NA | CASSDLHQPQHF
TRBJ2-3 | NA | TRBV6-4 | TRBD2 | CASLSGRGTDTQYF
TRBJ1-5 | NA | TRBV7-2 | NA | CASSRLGEGWRNQPQHF
TRBJ2-2 | NA | TRBV5-4 | NA | CASSSARGARYTGELFF
TRBJ2-1 | NA | TRBV20-1 | NA | CSARPGNEQFF
TRBJ2-3 | once | TRBV6-1 | TRBD2 | CASSEVPSGGSTDTQYF
TRBJ2-1 | once | TRBV10-3 | NA | CAISGTRSGNEQFF